This entry lists 12 T cell receptor beta chains sequenced from one sample in a study of blood T cells in healthy people across ages. Primed by a sample-barcoded 5' primer and a J-beta primer mix, a second PCR proceeded for about 7 to 11 cycles. TCRdb recomputed calls from the 5' RACE reads with MiXCR, one row per CDR3 protein. Of roughly 1,700,000 distinct CDR3 sequences in the sample, 28% are singletons; the top ten hold 6.5% to 8.5%. Sequenced: blood. Receptors originate from a woman aged 25-40 years in good health.

This clonotype came up a few times. The V and J genes are TRBV7-9 and TRBJ2-1; TRBD2 matches 9 bases. V dropped 6 bases and J dropped 5; count of bases not matched to a gene: 11. Germline V gene lookup returns CDR1 SEHNR and CDR2 FQNEAQ (reference sequence). The CDR3 has 16 residues. CDR3 DNA sequence: TGTGCCAGCAGGGCACTCCCTAGCGGGAAAAACAATGAGCAGTTCTTC. As protein: CASRALPSGKNNEQFF.

The V and J genes are TRBV6-5 and TRBJ1-6, with D uncertain. Germline lookup yields CDR1 MNHEY and CDR2 SVGAGI. The CDR3 sequence is 15 residues long. V lost 2 bases and J lost 7, with 12 bases in between. The CDR3 is CASSYGGRKNSPLHF. DNA of the CDR3: TGTGCCAGCAGTTACGGCGGGCGAAAAAATTCACCCCTCCACTTT.

This clonotype was counted many times. The rearrangement links TRBV4-2 to TRBJ2-7, with no clear D. Per the germline V gene, CDR1 is LGHNA and CDR2 is YNFKEQ. This CDR3 has 16 amino acids. Trimming cost V 0 bases and J 2 bases, with 14 bases left between them. In DNA, the CDR3 is TGTGCCAGCAGCCAAGATCGAAGTAACCCCGCCTACGAGCAGTACTTC. Amino acid sequence: CASSQDRSNPAYEQYF.

This clonotype came up many times. The rearrangement uses TRBV20-1 and TRBJ2-5; 9 bases are shared with TRBD2. Germline assignment: CDR1 DFQATT and CDR2 SNEGSKA (reference sequence). CDR3 size: 13 residues. V lost 6 bases to trimming and J lost 5 bases; unmatched junction nucleotides: 7. The CDR3 DNA is TGCAGTGCGCTTACTAGCGGGTTGGAGACCCAGTACTTC. This translates into CSALTSGLETQYF.

This clonotype was found a few times. V and J are TRBV5-6 and TRBJ2-5, with 9 bases that match TRBD1. CDR3 length: 14 amino acids. Unmatched junction bases numbered 7, after V lost 4 bases and J lost 6 bases. From germline, CDR1 is SGHDT and CDR2 YYEEEE. As DNA, the CDR3 is TGTGCCAGCAGCCCGACAGGGGGTGTAAAGACCCAGTACTTC. As protein: CASSPTGGVKTQYF.

This clonotype has a handful of counts. The chain couples TRBV28 to TRBJ2-3, with 7 bases aligning to TRBD2. Germline values: CDR1 MDHEN, CDR2 SYDVKM. V dropped 3 bases and J dropped 1; count of bases not matched to a gene: 10. The length of the CDR3 is 17 residues. The CDR3 loop reads CASSFRGRGVGTDTQYF. In nucleotides, the CDR3 is TGTGCCAGCAGTTTTCGGGGTCGGGGGGTAGGCACAGATACGCAGTATTTT.

V gene TRBV2 combines with J gene TRBJ1-4; 8 bases match TRBD1. J gave up 3 bases and V 4 bases, and 1 base lay outside the gene matches. Germline CDR1 SNHLY, CDR2 FYNNEI. This CDR3 is 14 amino acids long. The DNA for the CDR3 is TGTGCCAGCAGTGTGGACAGGGCTAATGAAAAACTGTTTTTT. Translated, it gives CASSVDRANEKLFF.

The CDR3 protein is CASSLASIEPQEQFF. The CDR3 bases are TGTGCCAGCAGCTTAGCCTCAATTGAGCCCCAGGAGCAGTTCTTC. The chain couples TRBV7-9 to TRBJ2-1; D ambiguous. Germline V gene lookup returns CDR1 SEHNR and CDR2 FQNEAQ (reference sequence). V shed 0 bases and J shed 10 bases, with 16 bases lying between them. The CDR3 runs 15 residues.

The chain joins TRBV15 to TRBJ1-4; no firm D call. V lost 1 base, J lost 9 bases, and 12 bases lay in between. The CDR3 has 14 amino acids. Germline V CDR1 and CDR2: LNHNV, YYDKDF (reference sequence). CDR3 coding DNA: TGTGCCACCAGCAGAGTTTTAGGGAGTAAAAAACTGTTTTTT. It codes for CATSRVLGSKKLFF.

The chain recombines TRBV20-1 with TRBJ2-5, with D unresolved. The CDR3 covers 13 residues. Germline-derived CDR1 and CDR2 are DFQATT and SNEGSKA (reference sequence). V was pared by 7 bases and J by 2 bases, with 14 bases between. The CDR3 loop reads CSGGRAIQETQYF. CDR3 nucleotide sequence: TGCAGTGGGGGTAGGGCGATTCAAGAGACCCAGTACTTC.

The gene calls are TRBV2 and TRBJ1-2, with D unresolved. Looked up from germline, CDR1 is SNHLY and CDR2 is FYNNEI. The CDR3 contains 11 residues. CDR3 amino acids: CASTERYGYTF. Written as DNA, the CDR3 is TGTGCTAGTACCGAGAGATATGGCTACACCTTC.

This clonotype was found many times. V gene TRBV7-9 combines with J gene TRBJ2-7; 13 nucleotides agree with TRBD2. J lost 7 bases, V lost 4 bases, and 4 bases had no gene match. The CDR3 is 14 amino acids. Per the germline V gene, CDR1 is SEHNR and CDR2 is FQNEAQ (reference sequence). CDR3 protein: CASSSGTSGDEQYF. The CDR3 coding sequence is TGTGCCAGCAGCTCCGGGACTAGCGGGGATGAGCAGTACTTC.